The 23 T cell receptor beta chains listed next were all sequenced from one sample in a study of shared clonotypes between healthy human individuals. The assay was immunoSEQ multiplex PCR, and TCRdb's table has in-frame clones only and misses some. This sample yields approximately 460,000 clones, of which approximately 77% are seen a single time; 12% belongs to the top ten. The sample taken for sequencing was PBMCs. The receptors here all came from a woman aged 40 to 49 in good health. Some clones in this sample may be carry-over from other donors' samples.

This clone occurred once. This chain links TRBV6-6 with TRBJ2-2; 10 nucleotides line up with TRBD2. The CDR3 totals 15 residues. Germline CDR1 reads MNHNY; CDR2 reads SVGAGI (reference sequence). J lost 5 bases, V lost 4 bases, and 4 bases had no gene match. DNA of the CDR3: TGTGCCAGCAGTTGGACTAGCGGAAGGACCGGGGAGCTGTTTTTT. Encoded protein: CASSWTSGRTGELFF.

The chain couples TRBV9 to TRBJ2-7; TRBD2 matches 7 bases. This CDR3 is built from 15 residues. With 0 bases clipped from V and 4 bases from J, the junction kept 7 bases outside the gene matches. Per germline, CDR1 SGDLS and CDR2 YYNGEE. The CDR3 coding sequence is TGTGCCAGCAGCGTAGCGGGAGGTTTAGGGTACGAGCAGTACTTC. The encoded protein is CASSVAGGLGYEQYF.

The chain is built from TRBV28 and TRBJ2-2, with no clear D. This CDR3 has 13 amino acids. Germline values: CDR1 MDHEN, CDR2 SYDVKM. The V gene lost 6 bases and the J gene lost 5 bases, with 10 bases spanning the gap. CDR3 coding DNA: TGTGCCAGCAGAGAGTACGGGACCGGGGAGCTGTTTTTT. Protein sequence: CASREYGTGELFF.

This clone has more than one count but fewer than ten. V gene TRBV11-2 combines with J gene TRBJ1-1, with D unresolved. Trimming shortened V by 5 bases and J by 3 bases, and 19 bases separated the two germline ends. In germline, CDR1 is SGHAT, CDR2 FQNNGV. The CDR3 extends over 16 amino acids. The CDR3 reads CASSPLTAGKYTEAFF. DNA for the CDR3: TGTGCCAGCAGCCCCCTCACTGCAGGAAAGTACACTGAAGCTTTCTTT.

The chain recombines TRBV4-3 with TRBJ2-4; TRBD2 matches at 8 bases. The CDR3 has 15 amino acids. J was trimmed by 6 bases and V by 0 bases; bases with no gene match: 4. From germline, CDR1 is LGHNA and CDR2 YSLEER. CDR3 loop: CASSQDVLAGNIQYF. The CDR3 DNA reads TGCGCCAGCAGCCAAGATGTCCTAGCGGGAAACATTCAGTACTTC.

This clone showed up just once. J is TRBJ1-2 and V is TRBV28, with 7 positions matching TRBD1. The CDR3 covers 13 residues. Trimming cost V 6 bases and J 2 bases; bases outside gene matches: 3. CDR1 is MDHEN and CDR2 is SYDVKM in the germline V gene. The CDR3, as DNA: TGTGCCAGCAGACAGGGGACCAACTATGGCTACACCTTC. Protein: CASRQGTNYGYTF.

This clone was observed a single time. The chain links TRBV6-5 to TRBJ2-5; TRBD1 agrees at 9 bases. The CDR3 consists of 16 residues. Germline lookup yields CDR1 MNHEY and CDR2 SVGAGI. V trimming: 1 base; J trimming: 5 bases; junction bases outside the gene matches: 8. CDR3 in DNA: TGTGCCAGCAGTTACTTACCGGGACAGGGAGTGGAGACCCAGTACTTC. As protein: CASSYLPGQGVETQYF.

Points on this clone: A far larger clone is just one base off, so this is likely a read error. The identical CDR3 is also encoded by other nucleotide sequences in the sample. This sequence joins TRBV7-2 and TRBJ2-2; D is perhaps TRBD1 (6 bases). Germline CDR1 SGHTA, CDR2 FQGNSA. This CDR3 contains 13 residues. V was trimmed by 5 bases and J by 7 bases, leaving 11 bases between them. Written as DNA, the CDR3 is TGTGCCAGCAGCACACAGGGCGTCGGGGAGCTGTTTTTT. Residues: CASSTQGVGELFF.

The genes are TRBV2 and TRBJ1-1; a weak D match, TRBD1 (6 bases). The germline gives CDR1 SNHLY, CDR2 FYNNEI. CDR3 length: 13 residues. The germline V and J ends were trimmed by 10 bases and 3 bases, with 15 bases remaining between them. CDR3 nucleotides: TGTGCCACCTCAGGGGTAGCGGACACTGAAGCTTTCTTT. Its protein is CATSGVADTEAFF. The full variable domain, completed using reference TRBV2 and TRBJ1-1, is EPEVTQTPSHQVTQMGQEVILRCVPISNHLYFYWYRQILGQKVEFLVSFYNNEISEKSEIFDDQFSVERPDGSNFTLKIRSTKLEDSAMYFCATSGVADTEAFFGQGTRLTVV.

Of note for this clone: A far larger clone is one nucleotide away, so this likely arose from a read error. Other DNA sequences in this specimen translate into the identical CDR3. The chain recombines TRBV7-9 with TRBJ2-1; 9 bases match TRBD2. CDR1 and CDR2 (germline): SEHNR, FQNEAQ (reference sequence). CDR3 length equals 15 residues. CDR3 in DNA: TGTGCCAGCAGCCTAGCGGGGCGGGAGCCCCCGCTATGGTTCTTC. It translates to CASSLAGREPPLWFF.

V usage is TRBV11-3 and J usage is TRBJ2-2; D assignment may be TRBD1 or TRBD2 (5 bases each). The germline V gene encodes CDR1 SGHNT and CDR2 YENEEA. The CDR3 has 15 residues. Trimming stripped 6 bases from V and 1 base from J, with 12 bases between. CDR3 loop: CASRTGTVNTGELFF. As DNA, the CDR3 is TGTGCCAGCAGGACCGGGACGGTGAACACCGGGGAGCTGTTTTTT.

About this clone itself: Different DNA sequences within this sample yield the same CDR3. The chain couples TRBV7-9 to TRBJ2-5; 8 bases line up with TRBD1. The V gene end was trimmed by 5 bases and the J gene end by 3 bases; junction bases not matched to a gene: 5. Germline-derived CDR1 and CDR2 are SEHNR and FQNEAQ (reference sequence). The CDR3 is made up of 14 amino acids. The CDR3 region has the DNA TGTGCCAGCAGCCTGGGGACAGGAGAAGAGACCCAGTACTTC. Encoded protein: CASSLGTGEETQYF.

The CDR3 DNA is TGTGCCAGCAGTTCCCTGGAGGGGGCGCAATACGAGCAGTACTTC. This encodes CASSSLEGAQYEQYF. The J gene is TRBJ2-7, the V gene TRBV6-6; a possible D gene is TRBD1 (7 bases). The CDR3 has 15 amino acids. The V end was cut by 4 bases, the J end by 4 bases, with 17 bases between. Germline CDR1 is MNHNY and CDR2 is SVGAGI (reference sequence).

The rearrangement uses TRBV6-1 and TRBJ1-1, with D hard to call. The CDR3 has 12 residues. Per germline, CDR1 MNHNS and CDR2 SASEGT. The V end lost 6 bases, the J end lost 5 bases, and 10 bases lay between the germline ends. CDR3 nucleotides: TGTGCCAGCAGCGAACATTGGACTGAAGCTTTCTTT. This sequence encodes CASSEHWTEAFF.

V is TRBV30 and J is TRBJ2-5; TRBD2 aligns across 9 bases. Germline V gene lookup returns CDR1 GTSNPN and CDR2 SVGIG (reference sequence). CDR3 length equals 15 residues. V lost 7 bases, J lost 5 bases, and 14 bases stayed unmatched. The CDR3 here is CALVRRAGGGETQYF. As DNA, the CDR3 is TGTGCCTTAGTGCGTCGGGCGGGAGGGGGTGAGACCCAGTACTTC.

The chain recombines TRBV28 with TRBJ1-2, with 9 bases identical to TRBD1. This CDR3 contains 15 residues. V lost 4 bases to trimming and J lost 7 bases; unmatched junction nucleotides: 10. Germline V lookup: CDR1 MDHEN, CDR2 SYDVKM. In DNA, the CDR3 is TGTGCCAGCAGTTCCGGAGGACAGGGGACCAGTGGCTACACCTTC. It yields the protein CASSSGGQGTSGYTF.

CDR3 sequence reads: CASSRRGSGTEAFF. CDR3 DNA sequence: TGTGCCAGCTCCAGACGCGGGAGCGGCACTGAAGCTTTCTTT. The chain employs TRBV7-2 and TRBJ1-1, with D unclear. Trimming stripped 8 bases from V and 4 bases from J, with 17 bases between. The germline V gene has CDR1 SGHTA and CDR2 FQGNSA. The CDR3 runs 14 residues.

The chain couples TRBV5-1 to TRBJ2-5, with D perhaps TRBD2 (6 bases). The CDR3 totals 19 residues. From germline, CDR1 is SGHRS and CDR2 YFSETQ. Trimming left V 0 bases short and J 1 base short, with 22 bases between. CDR3 sequence: CASSLARDSLGWAQETQYF. The DNA of the CDR3 is TGCGCCAGCAGCTTGGCTCGGGACTCCCTTGGGTGGGCCCAAGAGACCCAGTACTTC.

This rearrangement joins TRBV7-8 to TRBJ1-1; D is perhaps TRBD1 (5 bases). The CDR3 loop spans 17 amino acids. CDR1 and CDR2 (germline): SGHVS, FQNEAQ. Deletions cut 3 bases from V and 0 bases from J, with 17 bases between. The CDR3 nucleotides read TGTGCCAGCAGCTTGGGTTGGATGAGGGGCATGAACACTGAAGCTTTCTTT. It yields the protein CASSLGWMRGMNTEAFF.

The V gene is TRBV19, the J gene TRBJ1-3; D unresolved. Trimming stripped 3 bases from V and 4 bases from J, with 4 bases between. The CDR3 is made up of 12 amino acids. In germline, CDR1 is LNHDA, CDR2 SQIVND (reference sequence). The CDR3 region is CASSMRGNTIYF. The CDR3 DNA is TGTGCCAGTAGTATGCGGGGAAACACCATATATTTT.

This sequence joins TRBV28 and TRBJ2-1, with D possibly TRBD2 on 5 matching bases. Germline assignment: CDR1 MDHEN and CDR2 SYDVKM. The CDR3 is 15 residues long. Deletions cut 6 bases from V and 6 bases from J, with 18 bases between. The CDR3 sequence: CASRPTGIRTNEQFF. CDR3 sequence (DNA): TGTGCCAGCAGGCCAACCGGGATACGGACCAATGAGCAGTTCTTC.

The chain couples TRBV29-1 to TRBJ2-3, with a possible D match to TRBD1 (6 bases). Trimming shortened V by 6 bases and J by 3 bases, and 13 bases separated the two germline ends. The CDR3 extends over 13 amino acids. Germline V gene sequence: CDR1 SQVTM, CDR2 ANQGSEA. CDR3 residues: CSVRQVLTDTQYF. Written as DNA, the CDR3 is TGCAGCGTACGACAGGTACTAACAGATACGCAGTATTTT.

The gene calls are TRBV6-6 and TRBJ2-1, with D possibly TRBD1 on 6 matching bases. The germline CDR1 and CDR2 sequences are MNHNY and SVGAGI (reference sequence). The CDR3 is 15 amino acids. Trimming stripped 1 base from V and 3 bases from J, with 10 bases between. CDR3 protein: CASSYWQGNYNEQFF. As DNA, the CDR3 is TGTGCCAGCAGTTACTGGCAGGGGAACTACAATGAGCAGTTCTTC.